The present T cell receptor beta chain was sequenced within a study of blood T cell repertoires in COVID-19. Study context: COVID-19 samples from acute and convalescent phases originated in the United States, Italy and Spain. The cDNA or gDNA used as material had been derived from T cells, B-cell-depleted T cells, or PBMCs.

This CDR3 comprises 15 residues. Germline values: CDR1 SGHRS, CDR2 YFSETQ. J gave up 3 bases and V 1 base, and 7 bases lay outside the gene matches. Seattle's cohort entered during active infection and was followed longitudinally. Using immunoSEQ multiplex PCR, the repertoire was profiled, and TCRdb retains in-frame clones only, with some absent. The repertoire has about 230,000 clones, 70% to 90% of them found once; the top ten carry around a tenth. Material: peripheral blood. The chain is built from TRBV5-1 and TRBJ2-7, with 7 nucleotides matching TRBD2. This clonotype was sampled from a middle-aged man with COVID-19, enrolled during active disease. The chain's CDR3 is CASSLTRGTYYEQYF. The CDR3 DNA reads as TGCGCCAGCAGCTTGACGCGGGGGACTTACTACGAGCAGTACTTC.